The 6 T cell receptor beta chains below were found in one sample sequenced in a study of CD8 T cells in ankylosing spondylitis. Their antigens are not known. MiXCR, applied by TCRdb to the 5' RACE reads, yields one record per CDR3 protein. The profile shows 450,000 to 550,000 distinct CDR3 sequences, approximately 5.3% of them singletons. Overall study findings and caveats: In ankylosing spondylitis blood, a motif of roughly eight highly homologous TCR beta variants appeared characteristic.

The sequencing input was blood, either unsorted or a sorted T cell fraction (not recorded which). The receptor set was obtained from a male donor with ankylosing spondylitis.

The V gene is TRBV6-1, the J gene TRBJ2-1; 11 nucleotides align to TRBD2. Germline loops: CDR1 MNHNS, CDR2 SASEGT. This CDR3 comprises 13 residues. After removal of 7 bases from V and 12 bases from J, the junction contained 8 bases not matched to a gene. CDR3 coding DNA: TGTGCCAGCAACCCTTCTAGCGGGAGGTGGCAGTTCTTC. Amino acids: CASNPSSGRWQFF.

In this sample, this clonotype turned up many times. For the CDR3, the DNA is TGTGCCAGCAGCCGGACAGGGGGCAAAGGCTACACCTTC. As protein: CASSRTGGKGYTF. The chain joins TRBV12-3 or TRBV12-4 to TRBJ1-2; 11 bases line up with TRBD1. J lost 8 bases, V lost 6 bases, and 5 bases had no gene match. The CDR3 has 13 residues.

The table lists this clonotype with many counts. The chain carries TRBV6-2 or TRBV6-3 and TRBJ2-7; 15 bases line up with TRBD2. Germline trimming cut 6 bases from V and 4 bases from J; bases unmatched to any gene: 10. In germline, CDR1 is MNHEY, CDR2 SVGEGT. The CDR3 runs 17 residues. The CDR3 DNA sequence: TGTGCCAGCAGCAAAGGACTAGCGGGAGGGCCGGCTTACGAGCAGTACTTC. Translation gives CASSKGLAGGPAYEQYF.

This rearrangement joins TRBV4-3 to TRBJ2-1, with 7 bases that match TRBD1. Germline V gives CDR1 LGHNA, CDR2 YSLEER. The CDR3 totals 15 residues. Losses at the gene ends were 4 bases for V and 2 bases for J; bases not matched to a gene: 5. Here the CDR3 reads CASSPQGDPYNEQFF. The CDR3 bases are TGCGCCAGCAGCCCCCAGGGGGACCCCTACAATGAGCAGTTCTTC.

This clonotype was detected many times. The V and J genes are TRBV7-2 and TRBJ2-2; D might be TRBD1 or TRBD2, each matching 5 bases. Germline CDR1 SGHTA, CDR2 FQGNSA. This CDR3 has 22 residues. The V and J ends lost 7 bases and 0 bases respectively, with 33 bases between them. The CDR3 DNA is TGTGCCAGCATTAGGGGCTTTTCGTTCGACTATAGTGAGGTTCCGAACACCGGGGAGCTGTTTTTT. Residues: CASIRGFSFDYSEVPNTGELFF.

At least ten counts were recorded for this clonotype. The chain couples TRBV9 to TRBJ1-2, with unresolved D. From germline, CDR1 is SGDLS and CDR2 YYNGEE. The CDR3 totals 14 residues. The germline V and J ends were trimmed by 0 bases and 3 bases, with 9 bases remaining between them. The CDR3 DNA is TGTGCCAGCAGCGTAGCTCCGCTTCACTATGGCTACACCTTC. Protein product: CASSVAPLHYGYTF.